What follows are 31 T cell receptor delta chains derived from one specimen sequenced in a study of gamma-delta chains in newborns, infants, children. TCRdb re-called the reads via CATT. The data contain 3,500 to 4,000 delta-chain clones, roughly 4.5% of them singletons. The sequenced material came from blood. Receptors were obtained from a child who was a newborn, infant or young child, either healthy, febrile or measles-vaccinated (not recorded which).

By its share, this clone is medium-sized. The rearrangement links TRDV2 to TRDJ3; TRDD3 matches 9 bases. Germline V gives CDR1 GEAIGNYY, CDR2 EKD. CDR3 length: 18 residues. V was pared by 4 bases and J by 0 bases, with 6 bases of the junction left unmatched. The CDR3 bases are TGTGCCTGTGAAAGACTGGGGGACAACTCCTGGGACACCCGACAGATGTTTTTC. It is translated as CACERLGDNSWDTRQMFF.

In the case of this clone: A much larger clone lies a single base off, so this may be a read error. Other DNA sequences from this sample encode an identical CDR3 as well. The chain links TRDV2 to TRDJ1; D gene unclear. This CDR3 region has 15 residues. Looked up from germline, CDR1 is GEAIGNYY and CDR2 is EKD. The DNA for the CDR3 is TGCGCCTGTGACACCGTTGGGTTGCTCACCGATAAACTCATCTTT. Residues: CACDTVGLLTDKLIF.

This clone was detected only a few times. It may be a read error: a sequence one base away is much more abundant. The chain recombines TRDV2 with TRDJ1, with unresolved D. The CDR3 spans 14 residues. Germline V gene data show CDR1 as GEAIGNYY and CDR2 as EKD. The CDR3 loop reads CACDTVCSGDELIF. Written as DNA, the CDR3 is TGTGCCTGTGACACCGTCTGCAGTGGCGATGAACTCATCTTT.

This clone is medium-sized in the sample. The chain is built from TRDV2 and TRDJ3; D gene uncertain. CDR3 length equals 18 residues. The ends were cut back, 2 bases at V and 0 bases at J, with 13 bases in the middle. From germline, CDR1 is GEAIGNYY and CDR2 EKD. The CDR3 nucleotides are TGTGCCTGTGACATGACGGAATCAAGCTCCTGGGACACCCGACAGATGTTTTTC. It is translated as CACDMTESSSWDTRQMFF.

This clone was observed a handful of times. A much bigger clone sits one base away, suggesting this may be a read error. The gene calls are TRDV2 and TRDJ1, with a weak D call TRDD3 (6 bases). Germline CDR1 and CDR2: GEAIGNYY and EKD. V lost 0 bases and J 0 bases, leaving 22 bases between the germline ends. This CDR3 has 19 amino acids. This chain's CDR3 is CACDTVSSPRTGYTDKLIF. The CDR3 region has the DNA TGTGCCTGTGACACCGTCTCTTCCCCCCGTACTGGGTACACCGATAAACTCATCTTT.

By its share, this clone is large (0.1 to 1%). The same CDR3 also results from other DNA sequences found in this sample. The chain employs TRDV2 and TRDJ1; TRDD3 agrees at 9 bases. Trimming took 1 base from V and 0 from J; bases not matched to a gene: 5. Germline-derived CDR1 and CDR2 are GEAIGNYY and EKD. This CDR3 comprises 16 residues. This CDR3 is CACDTLLGDDTDKLIF. The CDR3 DNA is TGTGCCTGTGACACTTTACTGGGGGACGACACCGATAAACTCATCTTT.

A note on this clone: This could be a read error, since a much larger clone is one nucleotide away. The sample contains more than one DNA sequence encoding this CDR3. V gene TRDV2 combines with J gene TRDJ1, with 8 bases fitting TRDD3. Losses at the gene ends were 0 bases for V and 2 bases for J; bases not matched to a gene: 13. There are 18 residues in the CDR3. Per the germline V gene, CDR1 is GEAIGNYY and CDR2 is EKD. CDR3 in amino acids: CACDTVSAGGPLTDKLIF. CDR3 nucleotides: TGTGCCTGTGACACCGTCTCTGCTGGGGGACCCCTGACCGATAAACTCATCTTT.

By sample share, this clone is medium-sized. The V and J genes are TRDV1 and TRDJ2; 10 positions agree with TRDD3. CDR1 and CDR2 (germline): TSWWSYY, QGS. This CDR3 comprises 18 residues. Trimming removed 3 bases from V and 7 bases from J; junction bases left unmatched: 14. In nucleotides, the CDR3 is TGTGCTCTTGGGGATTTCCTTACTGGGGGATTATGGGGAGCACAACTCTTCTTT. This encodes CALGDFLTGGLWGAQLFF.

Details on this clone: Translating this DNA gives a protein that differs at residue 4 from the TCRdb one, which belongs to a much larger clone; a read error is likely, and the protein shown is this translation. The genes are TRDV2 and TRDJ1; D is undetermined. The CDR3 contains 16 residues. Per germline, CDR1 GEAIGNYY and CDR2 EKD. The CDR3 nucleotides read TGTGCCTGTTACACTCTAGGCCCGGTCGTAACCGATAAACTCATCTTT. Amino acids: CACYTLGPVVTDKLIF.

In its sample, this clone was seen a few times. A read error is possible here, since a much larger clone lies one base away. This sequence joins TRDV2 and TRDJ3; TRDD3 matches at 8 bases. Looked up from germline, CDR1 is GEAIGNYY and CDR2 is EKD. The CDR3 length is 22 residues. CDR3 sequence reads: CACDTVSTGGPGGSWDTRQVFF. The CDR3 DNA follows: TGTGCCTGTGACACCGTATCGACTGGGGGCCCTGGGGGCTCCTGGGACACCCGACAGGTGTTTTTC.

This clone was observed a handful of times. One base away lies a much larger clone, so this may be a sequencing read error. V usage is TRDV2 and J usage is TRDJ3; D call uncertain. V was pared by 0 bases and J by 0 bases, with 14 bases between. This CDR3 region has 19 residues. Germline CDR1 and CDR2: GEAIGNYY and EKD. The CDR3 here is CACDTVRAVSSWDTRQMFF. CDR3 nucleotide sequence: TGTGCCTGTGACACCGTGAGGGCTGTTAGCTCCTGGGACACCCGACAGATGTTTTTC.

This clone counts as medium-sized. Other DNA sequences of this sample code for an identical CDR3. The chain couples TRDV2 to TRDJ1, with 12 nucleotides matching TRDD3. CDR3 length: 15 residues. CDR1 and CDR2 from the germline V gene are GEAIGNYY and EKD. The V gene end was trimmed by 3 bases and the J gene end by 1 base; junction bases not matched to a gene: 2. Here the CDR3 reads CACDLLGDTTDKLIF. CDR3 DNA: TGTGCCTGTGACCTACTGGGGGATACCACCGATAAACTCATCTTT.

As to this clone: A read error may explain this, as a much larger clone is one base away. This CDR3 is also generated by other DNA sequences in the sample. This rearrangement joins TRDV2 to TRDJ1; TRDD3 matches 12 bases. CDR3 size: 19 residues. Germline V gene lookup returns CDR1 GEAIGNYY and CDR2 EKD. Here the CDR3 reads CACDTVLRTGGYLTDKLIF. In DNA, the CDR3 is TGCGCCTGTGACACCGTGCTACGGACTGGGGGATACCTGACCGATAAACTCATCTTT.

By share, this clone counts as medium-sized. The chain carries TRDV2 and TRDJ3, with 7 nucleotides matching TRDD3. J was trimmed by 0 bases and V by 3 bases; bases with no gene match: 19. CDR3 size: 22 residues. Germline-derived CDR1 and CDR2 are GEAIGNYY and EKD. In nucleotides, the CDR3 is TGTGCCTGTGACGCGTACTGGGGTCAAAACCCAAACAGCTCCTGGGACACCCGACAGATGTTTTTC. It specifies CACDAYWGQNPNSSWDTRQMFF.

V and J are TRDV2 and TRDJ1; 9 positions match TRDD3. Germline CDR1 GEAIGNYY, CDR2 EKD. This CDR3 has 21 residues. The ends lost 2 bases at V and 1 base at J; junction bases unmatched: 22. This chain's CDR3 is CACDILGLRGGDTASTDKLIF. Written as DNA, the CDR3 is TGTGCCTGTGACATCCTAGGACTACGTGGGGGGGATACAGCGTCCACCGATAAACTCATCTTT.

This clone is termed medium-sized. J is TRDJ1 and V is TRDV2; 8 bases match TRDD3. Germline V CDR1 and CDR2: GEAIGNYY, EKD. The V gene end was trimmed by 2 bases and the J gene end by 0 bases; junction bases not matched to a gene: 13. The CDR3 is made up of 18 amino acids. The CDR3 bases are TGTGCCTGTGACAGTCTCTTTACTGGGGGCCGGTACACCGATAAACTCATCTTT. Translated, it gives CACDSLFTGGRYTDKLIF.

The sample holds a few counts of this clone. This could be a read error, since a much larger clone is one nucleotide away. The V call is TRDV2, the J call TRDJ3; D uncertain. This CDR3 has 18 amino acids. CDR1 and CDR2 from the germline V gene are GEAIGNYY and EKD. V lost 0 bases and J 0 bases, leaving 11 bases between the germline ends. The CDR3 DNA follows: TGTGCCTGTGACACCGCGGACCGTAGCTCCTGGGACACCCGACAGATGTTTTTC. Encoded protein: CACDTADRSSWDTRQMFF.

This clone has only a few counts. This may come from a read error, since a much larger clone is one base off. This same CDR3 is encoded by further DNA sequences in the sample. The V call is TRDV2, the J call TRDJ1; maybe TRDD3 (6 bases). CDR1 GEAIGNYY and CDR2 EKD come from the germline V gene. V lost 3 bases to trimming and J lost 0 bases, with 22 bases between them. The CDR3 has 18 amino acids. Here the CDR3 DNA reads TGTGCCTGTGACGCAGTAAGTACTGGAGGATACTACACCGATAAACTCATCTTT. Encoded protein: CACDAVSTGGYYTDKLIF.

Concerning this clone itself: This may come from a read error, since a much larger clone is one base off. Other DNA sequences of this sample code for an identical CDR3. This chain links TRDV2 with TRDJ3, with 12 bases matching TRDD3. The CDR3 sequence is 18 residues long. Germline trimming cut 3 bases from V and 4 bases from J; bases unmatched to any gene: 6. Germline CDR1 is GEAIGNYY and CDR2 is EKD. CDR3 protein: CACDPILGDTWDTRQMFF. DNA for the CDR3: TGTGCCTGTGACCCCATACTGGGGGATACTTGGGACACCCGACAGATGTTTTTC.

By share of the sample, this clone is medium-sized. The chain employs TRDV2 and TRDJ1; no firm D call. Between the trimmed V and J ends, which lost 3 bases and 0 bases, there was a span of 19 bases. This CDR3 comprises 17 residues. From germline, CDR1 is GEAIGNYY and CDR2 EKD. In DNA, the CDR3 is TGTGCCTGTGACTCCATTCCGGGTGGGCCTTACACCGATAAACTCATCTTT. Its translation is CACDSIPGGPYTDKLIF.

The chain has TRDV2 and TRDJ1; 11 positions match TRDD3. CDR3 length: 20 amino acids. With V trimmed by 0 bases and J by 0 bases, 14 bases remained unmatched. Germline V gene sequence: CDR1 GEAIGNYY, CDR2 EKD. CDR3 residues: CACDTVWGIRGSEYTDKLIF. CDR3 sequence (DNA): TGTGCCTGTGACACCGTTTGGGGGATACGCGGGTCGGAGTACACCGATAAACTCATCTTT.

A few counts support this clone. One base away lies a much larger clone, so this may be a sequencing read error. The CDR3 sequence: CACDTVVRADKLIF. The CDR3 DNA reads as TGTGCCTGTGACACCGTTGTGAGGGCCGATAAACTCATCTTT. This chain connects TRDV2 to TRDJ1; no firm D call. Germline assignment: CDR1 GEAIGNYY and CDR2 EKD. This CDR3 spans 14 amino acids. V was cut by 0 bases and J by 3 bases, with 10 bases left in between.

Regarding this clone: One base away lies a much larger clone, so this may be a sequencing read error. The CDR3 region is CACGILLGDTGSSWDTRQMFF. The CDR3 nucleotides are TGTGCCTGTGGCATCCTACTGGGGGATACGGGGTCCTCCTGGGACACCCGACAGATGTTTTTC. This chain connects TRDV2 to TRDJ3, with 13 bases matching TRDD3. The germline V gene encodes CDR1 GEAIGNYY and CDR2 EKD. V lost 5 bases, J lost 0 bases, and 12 bases stayed unmatched. The CDR3 extends over 21 amino acids.

In this sample, this clone is medium-sized. The CDR3, as DNA: TGTGCCTGTGACACTCTTGGGGGATCGAAAACCATCCACACCGATAAACTCATCTTT. Translated, it gives CACDTLGGSKTIHTDKLIF. The chain uses TRDV2 and TRDJ1; 8 nucleotides agree with TRDD3. CDR1 and CDR2 (germline): GEAIGNYY, EKD. This CDR3 has 19 residues. With V trimmed by 1 base and J by 0 bases, 15 bases remained unmatched.

The rearrangement uses TRDV2 and TRDJ1; 10 bases fit TRDD3. V gave up 0 bases and J gave up 1 base; unmatched junction bases: 10. Germline-derived CDR1 and CDR2 are GEAIGNYY and EKD. The CDR3 has 18 residues. In nucleotides, the CDR3 is TGTGCCTGTGACACCTTATCTACTGGGGGATCGAGCACCGATAAACTCATCTTT. Amino acid sequence: CACDTLSTGGSSTDKLIF.

This clone was seen more than once but under ten times. V and J are TRDV3 and TRDJ1, with D hard to call. The CDR3 sequence is 16 residues long. V shed 1 base and J shed 4 bases, with 22 bases lying between them. Germline V CDR1 and CDR2: TVYSNPD, GDNSRS (reference sequence). The CDR3, as DNA: TGTGCCTTTAACCTAAACCGGGGCCCCGCGGGCGATAAACTCATCTTT. Amino acids: CAFNLNRGPAGDKLIF.

This chain connects TRDV2 to TRDJ1, with 12 bases aligning to TRDD3. Germline assignment: CDR1 GEAIGNYY and CDR2 EKD. The CDR3 sequence is 14 residues long. V was pared by 1 base and J by 10 bases, with 6 bases of the junction left unmatched. The CDR3 sequence is CACDTLGDTRGLIF. CDR3 bases: TGTGCCTGTGACACGCTGGGGGATACGAGAGGACTCATCTTT.

Of note for this clone: A read error is possible here, since a much larger clone lies one base away. The same CDR3 can be traced to other DNA sequences in this sample. The chain joins TRDV2 to TRDJ4, with 13 positions matching TRDD3. This CDR3 is 20 amino acids long. CDR1 GEAIGNYY and CDR2 EKD come from the germline V gene. V was pared by 0 bases and J by 1 base, with 16 bases of the junction left unmatched. CDR3 bases: TGTGCCTGTGACACCGGAAACCTTACTGGGGGATACGCTTACTACAGACCCCTGATCTTT. Encoded protein: CACDTGNLTGGYAYYRPLIF.

Comment on this clone: A much larger clone differs from this one at a single base, so this may be a read error. The chain employs TRDV2 and TRDJ3; perhaps TRDD3 as D (6 bases). The germline CDR1 and CDR2 sequences are GEAIGNYY and EKD. The CDR3 is 18 amino acids. This chain's CDR3 is CASDTAGASSWDTRQMFF. The CDR3 coding sequence is TGTGCCAGTGACACAGCTGGGGCCAGCTCCTGGGACACCCGACAGATGTTTTTC.

The V call is TRDV2, the J call TRDJ1; 10 bases map to TRDD3. The CDR3 is 19 amino acids. CDR1 is GEAIGNYY, CDR2 EKD, per germline. V was clipped by 0 bases and J by 2 bases; unmatched bases: 14. Written as DNA, the CDR3 is TGTGCCTGTGACACCGTCGTACTGGGGGATGCGCGAGCGACCGATAAACTCATCTTT. Its translation: CACDTVVLGDARATDKLIF.

The sample holds a few counts of this clone. This may be a read error: a much more frequent sequence differs by one nucleotide. This chain joins TRDV2 and TRDJ3; D call uncertain. Per the germline V gene, CDR1 is GEAIGNYY and CDR2 is EKD. The CDR3 loop spans 18 amino acids. The CDR3 sequence is CACDTVNPSSRDTRQMFF. The CDR3, as DNA: TGTGCCTGTGACACCGTAAATCCCAGCTCCCGGGACACCCGACAGATGTTTTTC.